This T cell receptor beta chain was observed in a study of T cell responses to AZD1222 COVID-19 vaccine. Method: immunoSEQ multiplex PCR; TCRdb's copy keeps in-frame clones and lacks some. The sample has about 130,000 clones; about nine tenths are singletons. The CDR3 extends over 15 amino acids. Trimming cost V 2 bases and J 1 base; bases outside gene matches: 1. Germline loops: CDR1 MNHEY, CDR2 SVGEGT. This chain joins TRBV6-2 or TRBV6-3 and TRBJ1-1; 10 bases line up with TRBD1. This TCR was sampled from an adult in good health. The input for sequencing was peripheral blood, taken on day 0 of AZD1222 vaccination. The CDR3 region is CASSYGTGANTEAFF. CDR3 in DNA: TGTGCCAGCAGTTACGGGACAGGGGCGAACACTGAAGCTTTCTTT.